Presented here are 3 T cell receptor beta chains from one specimen sequenced in a study of T cell responses to AZD1222 COVID-19 vaccine. Libraries were prepared by immunoSEQ multiplex PCR; TCRdb keeps only in-frame clonotypes and omits some of them. Of roughly 200,000 clones in the sample, approximately 92% are singletons; the top ten hold approximately 1.4%. Sequences were derived from peripheral blood, sampled on day 0 of AZD1222 vaccination. Receptors were obtained from an adult in good health.

The chain links TRBV9 to TRBJ1-6; possible D gene TRBD1, 5 bases. The CDR3 runs 12 residues. CDR1 and CDR2 from the germline V gene are SGDLS and YYNGEE. V was trimmed by 3 bases and J by 10 bases, leaving 8 bases between them. CDR3 sequence reads: CASSGGLSPLHF. The CDR3 DNA sequence: TGTGCCAGCAGCGGGGGACTGTCACCCCTCCACTTT.

This clone was observed a single time. The CDR3 protein is CASKPTGAYEQYF. The CDR3 coding sequence is TGTGCCAGCAAACCGACAGGGGCCTACGAGCAGTACTTC. The chain links TRBV7-8 to TRBJ2-7, with 8 bases fitting TRBD1. The V segment lost 7 bases and the J segment 2 bases; nucleotides outside the gene matches: 4. Germline V gene data show CDR1 as SGHVS and CDR2 as FQNEAQ. The CDR3 loop spans 13 amino acids.

The V and J genes are TRBV21-1 and TRBJ1-3. TRBV21-1 is annotated as a pseudogene. The CDR3 loop spans 9 amino acids. CDR3 region: CASSSLGPF. Here the CDR3 DNA reads TGTGCCAGCAGCAGCCTCGGACCCTTT.